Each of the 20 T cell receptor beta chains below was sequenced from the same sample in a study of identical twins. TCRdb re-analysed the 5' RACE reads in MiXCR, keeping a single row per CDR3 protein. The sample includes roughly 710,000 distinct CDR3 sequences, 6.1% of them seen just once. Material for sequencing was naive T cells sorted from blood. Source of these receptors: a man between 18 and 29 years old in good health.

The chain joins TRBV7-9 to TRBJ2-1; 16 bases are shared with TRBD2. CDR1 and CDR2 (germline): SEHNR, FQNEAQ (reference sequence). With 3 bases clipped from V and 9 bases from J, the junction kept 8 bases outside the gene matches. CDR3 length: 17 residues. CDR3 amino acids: CASSLSGLAGGHFEQFF. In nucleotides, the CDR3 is TGTGCCAGCAGCTTGTCGGGACTAGCGGGAGGGCACTTTGAGCAGTTCTTC. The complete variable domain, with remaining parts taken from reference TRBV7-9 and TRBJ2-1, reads DTGVSQNPRHKITKRGQNVTFRCDPISEHNRLYWYRQTLGQGPEFLTYFQNEAQLEKSRLLSDRFSAERPKGSFSTLEIQRTEQGDSAMYLCASSLSGLAGGHFEQFFGPGTRLTVL.

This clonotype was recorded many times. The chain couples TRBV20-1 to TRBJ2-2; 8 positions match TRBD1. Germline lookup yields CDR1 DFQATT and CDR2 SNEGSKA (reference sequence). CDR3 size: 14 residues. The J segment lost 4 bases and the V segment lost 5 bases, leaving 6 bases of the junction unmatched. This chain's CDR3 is CSASQGARTGELFF. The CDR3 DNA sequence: TGCAGTGCTTCCCAGGGGGCGCGCACCGGGGAGCTGTTTTTT.

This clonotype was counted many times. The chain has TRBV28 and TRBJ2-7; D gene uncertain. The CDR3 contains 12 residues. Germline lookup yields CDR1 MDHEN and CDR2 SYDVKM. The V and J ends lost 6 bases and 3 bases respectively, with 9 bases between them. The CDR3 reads CASRFGYYEQYF. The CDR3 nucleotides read TGTGCCAGCAGGTTTGGATACTACGAGCAGTACTTC.

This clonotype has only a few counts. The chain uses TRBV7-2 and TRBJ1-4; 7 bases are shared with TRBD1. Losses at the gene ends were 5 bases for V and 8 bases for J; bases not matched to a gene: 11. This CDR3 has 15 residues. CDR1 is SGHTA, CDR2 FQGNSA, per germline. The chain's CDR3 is CASSRLGTVQEKLFF. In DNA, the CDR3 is TGTGCCAGCAGCCGACTCGGGACAGTTCAAGAAAAACTGTTTTTT.

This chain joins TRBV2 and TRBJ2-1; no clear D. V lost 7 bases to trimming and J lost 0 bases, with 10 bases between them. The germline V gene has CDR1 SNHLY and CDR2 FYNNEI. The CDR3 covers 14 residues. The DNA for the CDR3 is TGTGCCAGCACCCCGCCCAGCTCCTACAATGAGCAGTTCTTC. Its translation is CASTPPSSYNEQFF.

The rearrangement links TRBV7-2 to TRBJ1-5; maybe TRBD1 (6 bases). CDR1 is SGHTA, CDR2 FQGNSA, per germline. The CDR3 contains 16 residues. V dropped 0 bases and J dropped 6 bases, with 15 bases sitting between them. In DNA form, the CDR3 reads TGTGCCAGCAGCTTAGCGGGCCAGGGGATCGGTCAGCCCCAGCATTTT. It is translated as CASSLAGQGIGQPQHF.

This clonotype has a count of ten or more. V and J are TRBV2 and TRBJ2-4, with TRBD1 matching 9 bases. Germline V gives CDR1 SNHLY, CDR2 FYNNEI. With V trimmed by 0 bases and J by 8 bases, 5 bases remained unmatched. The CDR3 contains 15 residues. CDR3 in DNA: TGTGCCAGCAGTGAAGCGCTTCGGGACAGGGACATTCAGTACTTC. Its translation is CASSEALRDRDIQYF.

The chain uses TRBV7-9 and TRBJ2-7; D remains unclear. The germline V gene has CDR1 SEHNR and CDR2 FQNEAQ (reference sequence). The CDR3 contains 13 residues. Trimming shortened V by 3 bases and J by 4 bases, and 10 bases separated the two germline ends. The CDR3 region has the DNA TGTGCCAGCAGCTTGGATGGCGAGTACGAGCAGTACTTC. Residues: CASSLDGEYEQYF.

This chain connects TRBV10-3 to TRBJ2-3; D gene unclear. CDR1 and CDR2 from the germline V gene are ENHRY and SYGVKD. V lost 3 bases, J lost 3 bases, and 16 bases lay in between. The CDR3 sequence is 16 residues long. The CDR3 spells CAISEWASCWTDTQYF. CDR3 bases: TGTGCCATCAGTGAATGGGCGTCCTGCTGGACAGATACGCAGTATTTT.

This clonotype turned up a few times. The CDR3 is CATSAINGRRETQYF. In nucleotides, the CDR3 is TGTGCCACCAGCGCGATCAACGGGAGAAGGGAGACCCAGTACTTC. The chain is built from TRBV15 and TRBJ2-5; perhaps TRBD2 as D (6 bases). This CDR3 has 15 amino acids. The V gene's germline CDR1 is LNHNV and CDR2 YYDKDF (reference sequence). The germline V and J ends were trimmed by 5 bases and 5 bases, with 18 bases remaining between them.

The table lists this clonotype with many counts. CDR3 region: CSATLYQGRANEKLFF. The DNA for the CDR3 is TGCAGTGCTACTTTATATCAGGGGAGGGCTAATGAAAAACTGTTTTTT. The gene calls are TRBV20-1 and TRBJ1-4, with D maybe TRBD1 (6 bases). CDR1 DFQATT and CDR2 SNEGSKA come from the germline V gene (reference sequence). The CDR3 loop spans 16 amino acids. V was pared by 4 bases and J by 3 bases, with 18 bases between.

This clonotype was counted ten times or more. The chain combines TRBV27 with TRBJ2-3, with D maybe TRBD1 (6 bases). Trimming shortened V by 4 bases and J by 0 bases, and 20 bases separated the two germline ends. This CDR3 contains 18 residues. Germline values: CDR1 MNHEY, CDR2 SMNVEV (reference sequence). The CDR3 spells CASSSTDSGGSSTDTQYF. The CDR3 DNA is TGTGCCAGCAGTTCAACCGATAGTGGGGGCTCTAGCACAGATACGCAGTATTTT.

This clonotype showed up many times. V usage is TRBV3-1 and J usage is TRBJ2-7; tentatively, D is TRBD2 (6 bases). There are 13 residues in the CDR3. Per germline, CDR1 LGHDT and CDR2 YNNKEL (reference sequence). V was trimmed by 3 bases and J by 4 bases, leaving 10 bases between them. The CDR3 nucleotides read TGTGCCAGCAGCCAGACGGGAGCGTACGAGCAGTACTTC. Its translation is CASSQTGAYEQYF.

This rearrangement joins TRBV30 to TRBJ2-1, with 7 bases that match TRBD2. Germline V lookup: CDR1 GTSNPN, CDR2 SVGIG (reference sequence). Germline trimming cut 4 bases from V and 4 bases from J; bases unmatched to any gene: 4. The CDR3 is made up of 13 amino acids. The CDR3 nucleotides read TGTGCCTGGACTGGGGACTATTACAATGAGCAGTTCTTC. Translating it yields CAWTGDYYNEQFF.

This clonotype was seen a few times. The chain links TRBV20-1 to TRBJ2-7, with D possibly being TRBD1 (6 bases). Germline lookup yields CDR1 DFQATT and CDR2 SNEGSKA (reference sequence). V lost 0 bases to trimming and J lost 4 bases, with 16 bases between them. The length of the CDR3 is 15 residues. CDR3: CSARDGRDTLYEQYF. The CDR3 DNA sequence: TGCAGTGCTAGAGATGGTCGGGACACGTTGTACGAGCAGTACTTC.

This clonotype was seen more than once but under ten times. The CDR3 DNA sequence: TGCAGTGCTAGAGGGATAGTTGGCGACAATGAGCAGTTCTTC. It translates to CSARGIVGDNEQFF. The chain recombines TRBV20-1 with TRBJ2-1; no definite D call. CDR1 and CDR2 (germline): DFQATT, SNEGSKA (reference sequence). CDR3 length: 14 amino acids. V lost 1 base and J 5 bases, leaving 12 bases between the germline ends.

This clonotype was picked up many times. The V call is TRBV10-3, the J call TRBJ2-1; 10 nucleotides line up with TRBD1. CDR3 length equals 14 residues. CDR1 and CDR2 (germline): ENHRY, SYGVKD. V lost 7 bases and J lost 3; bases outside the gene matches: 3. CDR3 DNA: TGTGCCATCATGCGGACAGGGGGCTACAATGAGCAGTTCTTC. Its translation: CAIMRTGGYNEQFF.

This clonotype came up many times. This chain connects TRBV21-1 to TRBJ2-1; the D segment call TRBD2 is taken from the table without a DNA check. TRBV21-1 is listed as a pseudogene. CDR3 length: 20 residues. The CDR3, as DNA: TGTGCCAGCAGCAAAGTGACCGGGACTCACCCAGGAAGGCCCCTCAATGAGCAGTTCTTC. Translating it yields CASSKVTGTHPGRPLNEQFF.

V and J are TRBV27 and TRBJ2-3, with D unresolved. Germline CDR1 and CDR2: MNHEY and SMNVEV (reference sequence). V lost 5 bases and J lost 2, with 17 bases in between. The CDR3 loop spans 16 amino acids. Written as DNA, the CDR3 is TGTGCCAGCAGTGGTTTGGCGGTTGGCCCCACAGATACGCAGTATTTT. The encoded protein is CASSGLAVGPTDTQYF.

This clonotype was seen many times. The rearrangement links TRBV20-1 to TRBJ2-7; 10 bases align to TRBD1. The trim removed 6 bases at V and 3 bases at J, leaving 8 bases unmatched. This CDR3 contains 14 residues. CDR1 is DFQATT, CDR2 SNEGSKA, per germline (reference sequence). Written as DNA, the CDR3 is TGCAGTGCCCTAGGGACAGGGGCTATCTACGAGCAGTACTTC. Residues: CSALGTGAIYEQYF.